This T cell receptor (beta chain) was sequenced during a study of human versus mouse CDR3 diversity and MHC coevolution. Overall study: Valid reads per sample ranged from about 5.5 x 10^6 to 1.8 x 10^7.

Notes on the study in general: Clonal inequality was lowest in two of the three human donors. By iCHAO1, human TCR beta clonotypes numbered approximately 1.5 million, the most. Compared with mice, human CDR3s carried more deletions and insertions on average.

A remark on this clone: Its antigen is undetermined.

Profiling relied on immunoSEQ multiplex PCR, and the TCRdb table lists in-frame clones only, not all of them. Seen here are about 81,000 clones, approximately 92% observed once, and the top ten hold 1.1% to 1.5%. This CDR3 comprises 13 residues. Germline V gene lookup returns CDR1 LNHNV and CDR2 YYDKDF (reference sequence). V gave up 0 bases and J gave up 6 bases, with 8 bases separating them. Sequencing input: naive CD4+ T cells from blood. Sample subset: CD45RO-negative CD62L-positive naive CD4 T cells. The origin of this receptor is a person aged 30 to 69 in good health. The chain joins TRBV15 to TRBJ1-1; D is unclear. CDR3 sequence: CATSRDLEAEAFF. DNA for the CDR3: TGTGCCACCAGCAGAGATTTAGAGGCTGAAGCTTTCTTT.